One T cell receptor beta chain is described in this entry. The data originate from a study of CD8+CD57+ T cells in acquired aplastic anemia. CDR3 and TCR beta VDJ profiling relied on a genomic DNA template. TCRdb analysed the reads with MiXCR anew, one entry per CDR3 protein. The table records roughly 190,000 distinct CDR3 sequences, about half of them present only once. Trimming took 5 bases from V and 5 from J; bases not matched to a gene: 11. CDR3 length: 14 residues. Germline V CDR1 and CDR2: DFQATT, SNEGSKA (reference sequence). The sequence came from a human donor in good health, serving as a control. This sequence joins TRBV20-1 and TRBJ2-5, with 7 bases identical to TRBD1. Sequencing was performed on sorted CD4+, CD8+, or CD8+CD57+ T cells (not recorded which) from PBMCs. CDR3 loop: CSAHHGTARETQYF. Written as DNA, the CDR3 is TGCAGTGCTCATCACGGGACAGCTCGGGAGACCCAGTACTTC.